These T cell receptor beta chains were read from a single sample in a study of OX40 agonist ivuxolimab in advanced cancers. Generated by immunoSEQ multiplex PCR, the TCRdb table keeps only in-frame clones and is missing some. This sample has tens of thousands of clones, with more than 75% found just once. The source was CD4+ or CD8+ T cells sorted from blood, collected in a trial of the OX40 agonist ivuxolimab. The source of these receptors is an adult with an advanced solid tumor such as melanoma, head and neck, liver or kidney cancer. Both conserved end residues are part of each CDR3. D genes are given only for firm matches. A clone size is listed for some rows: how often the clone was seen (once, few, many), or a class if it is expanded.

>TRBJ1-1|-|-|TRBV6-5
CASSSFGRSEAFF
TGTGCCAGCAGTTCCTTTGGACGGTCTGAAGCTTTCTTT
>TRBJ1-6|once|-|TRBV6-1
CASSEGFMGNSPLHF
TGTGCCAGCAGTGAAGGCTTCATGGGGAATTCACCCCTCCACTTT
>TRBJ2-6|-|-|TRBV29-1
CSVVGDRGANVLTF
TGCAGCGTTGTCGGGGACCGAGGGGCCAACGTCCTGACTTTC
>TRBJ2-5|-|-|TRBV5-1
CASSLGGQETQYF
TGCGCCAGCAGCTTGGGGGGACAAGAGACCCAGTACTTC
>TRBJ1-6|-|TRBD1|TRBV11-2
CASSPLPGQGSSPLHF
TGTGCCAGCAGCCCTCTCCCGGGACAGGGAAGCTCACCCCTCCACTTT
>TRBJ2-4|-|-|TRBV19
CASSQLGTFNIQYF
TGTGCCAGTAGCCAACTGGGGACGTTTAACATTCAGTACTTC
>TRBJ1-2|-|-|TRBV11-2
CASSLSGTGLYGYTF
TGTGCCAGCAGCCTGTCCGGGACGGGCCTCTATGGCTACACCTTC
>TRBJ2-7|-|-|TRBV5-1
CASSFLGYEQYF
TGCGCCAGCAGCTTCCTCGGGTACGAGCAGTACTTC
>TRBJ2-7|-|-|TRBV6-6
CASSGDPTLYEQYF
TGTGCCAGCAGTGGGGATCCCACCCTCTACGAGCAGTACTTC
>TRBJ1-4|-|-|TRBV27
CASSFWASRAVANEKLFF
TGTGCCAGCAGTTTTTGGGCTTCGCGGGCTGTTGCTAATGAAAAACTGTTTTTT
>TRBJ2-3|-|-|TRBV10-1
CASSDDRLTDTQYF
TGCGCCAGCAGTGACGATAGGTTGACAGATACGCAGTATTTT
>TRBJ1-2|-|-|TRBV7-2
CASSLTSGYYGYTF
TGTGCCAGCAGCTTAACGTCAGGATACTATGGCTACACCTTC
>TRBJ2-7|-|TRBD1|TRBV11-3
CASSSGQGLVEQYF
TGTGCCAGCAGCTCGGGACAGGGGTTAGTCGAGCAGTACTTC
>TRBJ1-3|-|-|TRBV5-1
CASSSRVPGNTIYF
TGCGCCAGCAGCTCCAGGGTCCCTGGAAACACCATATATTTT
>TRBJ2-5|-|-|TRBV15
CATSRDIGEETQYF
TGTGCCACCAGCAGAGATATCGGGGAAGAGACCCAGTACTTC
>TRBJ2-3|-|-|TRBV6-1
CASSEIESHGTDTQYF
TGTGCCAGCAGTGAAATAGAAAGCCACGGCACAGATACGCAGTATTTT
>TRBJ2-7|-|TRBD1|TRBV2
CASSGDSYEQYF
TGTGCCAGCAGTGGGGACAGCTACGAGCAGTACTTC
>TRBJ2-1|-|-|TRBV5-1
CASSLDPGSSYNEQFF
TGCGCCAGCAGCTTGGATCCGGGGAGCTCCTACAATGAGCAGTTCTTC
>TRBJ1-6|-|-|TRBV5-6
CASSPEGVRPLHF
TGTGCCAGCAGCCCGGAGGGGGTCCGGCCCCTCCACTTT
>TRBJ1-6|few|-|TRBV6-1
CASIKDSYNSPLHF
TGTGCCAGCATTAAGGACAGCTATAATTCACCCCTCCACTTT
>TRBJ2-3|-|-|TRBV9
CASSVIRADTQYF
TGTGCCAGCAGCGTTATCCGCGCAGATACGCAGTATTTT
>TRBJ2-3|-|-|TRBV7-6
CASSSLYGVGTDTQYF
TGTGCCAGCAGCTCGCTGTACGGGGTGGGCACAGATACGCAGTATTTT
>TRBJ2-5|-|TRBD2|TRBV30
CAWSMTSGLRETQYF
TGTGCCTGGAGTATGACTAGCGGGTTGCGGGAGACCCAGTACTTC
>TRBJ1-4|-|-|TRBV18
CASSRGHDGEKLFF
TGTGCCAGCTCACGGGGGCATGACGGTGAAAAACTGTTTTTT
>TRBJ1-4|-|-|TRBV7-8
CASSHLTETNEKLFF
TGTGCCAGCAGCCATCTGACGGAAACTAATGAAAAACTGTTTTTT